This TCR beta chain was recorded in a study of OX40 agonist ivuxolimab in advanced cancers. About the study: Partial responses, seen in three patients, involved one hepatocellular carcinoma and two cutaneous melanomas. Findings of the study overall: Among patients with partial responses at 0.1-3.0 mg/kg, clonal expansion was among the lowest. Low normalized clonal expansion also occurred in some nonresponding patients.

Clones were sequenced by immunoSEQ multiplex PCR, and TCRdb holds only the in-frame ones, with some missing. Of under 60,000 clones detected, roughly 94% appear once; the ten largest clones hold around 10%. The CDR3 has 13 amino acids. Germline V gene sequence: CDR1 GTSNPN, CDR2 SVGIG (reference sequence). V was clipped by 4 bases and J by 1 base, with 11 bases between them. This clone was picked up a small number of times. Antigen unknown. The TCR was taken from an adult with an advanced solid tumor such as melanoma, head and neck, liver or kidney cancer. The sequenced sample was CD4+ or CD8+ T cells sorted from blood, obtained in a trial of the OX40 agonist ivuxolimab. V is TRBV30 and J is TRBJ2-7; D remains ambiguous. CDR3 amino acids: CAWNPHSSYEQYF. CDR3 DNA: TGTGCCTGGAATCCTCATAGTTCCTACGAGCAGTACTTC. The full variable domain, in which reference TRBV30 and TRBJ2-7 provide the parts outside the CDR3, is SQTIHQWPATLVQPVGSPLSLECTVEGTSNPNLYWYRQAAGRGLQLLFYSVGIGQISSEVPQNLSASRPQDRQFILSSKKLLLSDSGFYLCAWNPHSSYEQYFGPGTRLTVT.